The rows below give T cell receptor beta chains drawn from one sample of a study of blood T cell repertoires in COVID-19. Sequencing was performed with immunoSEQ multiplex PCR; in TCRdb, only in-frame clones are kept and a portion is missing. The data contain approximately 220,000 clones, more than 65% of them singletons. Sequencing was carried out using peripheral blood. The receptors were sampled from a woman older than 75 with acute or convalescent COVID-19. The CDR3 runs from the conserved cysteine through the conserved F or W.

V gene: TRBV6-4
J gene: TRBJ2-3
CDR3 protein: CATQSGYTDTQYF

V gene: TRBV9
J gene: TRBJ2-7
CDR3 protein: CASSVGVGDFYEQYF

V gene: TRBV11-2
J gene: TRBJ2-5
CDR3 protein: CASRENQETQYF

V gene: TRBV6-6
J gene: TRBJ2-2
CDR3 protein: CASTHTEPQTGELFF

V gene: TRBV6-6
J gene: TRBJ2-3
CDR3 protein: CASKPGGSDTQYF

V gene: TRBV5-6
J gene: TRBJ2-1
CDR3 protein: CASSGPSGRLVGYNEQFF

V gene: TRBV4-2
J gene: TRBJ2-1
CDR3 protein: CASSQGLASYNEQFF

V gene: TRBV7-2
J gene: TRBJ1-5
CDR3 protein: CASSSSATGGAGPQHF

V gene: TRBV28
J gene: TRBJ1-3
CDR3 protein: CASRNTDKSGNTIYF

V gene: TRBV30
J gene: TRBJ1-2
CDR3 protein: CAWTEGAGRQGYTF

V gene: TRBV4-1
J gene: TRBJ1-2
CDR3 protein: CASSQDPRTGAGYTF

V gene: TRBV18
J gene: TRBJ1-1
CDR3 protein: CASSRRRDVTEAFF

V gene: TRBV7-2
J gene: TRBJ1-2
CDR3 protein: CASSFSGTGNGYTF

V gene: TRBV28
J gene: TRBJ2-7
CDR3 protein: CASSLSRYEQYF

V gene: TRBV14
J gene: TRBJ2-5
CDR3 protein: CASSQDFRGQETQYF

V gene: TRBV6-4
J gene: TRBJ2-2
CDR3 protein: CASSDMAAGELFF

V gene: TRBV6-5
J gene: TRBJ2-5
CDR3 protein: CASSYRRETQYF

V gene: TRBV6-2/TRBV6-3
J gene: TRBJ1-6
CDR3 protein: CASSPNDRGYNSPLHF

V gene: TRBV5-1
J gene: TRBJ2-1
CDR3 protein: CASSPFGGRNEQFF

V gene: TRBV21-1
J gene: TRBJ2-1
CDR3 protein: CASRGLAGSLEFF

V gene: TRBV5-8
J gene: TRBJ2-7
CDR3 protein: CASSPAGQAGNEQYF

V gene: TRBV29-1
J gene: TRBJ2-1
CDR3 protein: CSVVGADNEQFF

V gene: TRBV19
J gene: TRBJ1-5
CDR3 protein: CASSTVSNQPQHF

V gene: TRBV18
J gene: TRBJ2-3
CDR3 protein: CASSPLPLQGLNTDTQYF

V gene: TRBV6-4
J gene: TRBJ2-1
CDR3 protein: CASSAGTGGIEQFF

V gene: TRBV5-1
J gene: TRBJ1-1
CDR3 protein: CASSFGGNTEAFF

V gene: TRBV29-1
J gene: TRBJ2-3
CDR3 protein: CSVRQASTTDTQYF

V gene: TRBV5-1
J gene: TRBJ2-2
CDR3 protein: CASSWRTQNTGELFF

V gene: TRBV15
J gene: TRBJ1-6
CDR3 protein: CATSSRSGNSPLHF

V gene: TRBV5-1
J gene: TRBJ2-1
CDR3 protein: CASSLEGTNLYNEQFF

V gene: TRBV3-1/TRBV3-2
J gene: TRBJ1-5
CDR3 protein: CASSRSDRYQPQHF

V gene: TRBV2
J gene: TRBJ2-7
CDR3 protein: CASSLDSYEQYF

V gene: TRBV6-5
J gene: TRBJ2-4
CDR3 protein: CASSYSRGENIQYF

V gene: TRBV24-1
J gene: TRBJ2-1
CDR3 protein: CATSDMSGIRNEQFF

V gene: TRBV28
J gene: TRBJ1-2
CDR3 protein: CASRQGSNYGYTF

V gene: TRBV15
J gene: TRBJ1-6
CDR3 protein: CATSRDLQGGSPLHF

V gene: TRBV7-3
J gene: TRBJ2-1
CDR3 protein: CASSQRSNEQFF

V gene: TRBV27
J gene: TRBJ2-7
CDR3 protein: CASSKEITGTYEQYF